This T cell receptor beta chain was retrieved from a study of blood T cell repertoires in COVID-19. This clone has just one count. The junction had 10 bases not matched to a gene; V was cut back by 4 bases and J by 8 bases. CDR1 and CDR2 (germline): SGHVS, FQNEAQ. The length of the CDR3 is 14 residues. Repertoires were generated with immunoSEQ multiplex PCR, while TCRdb's copy carries only in-frame clones and drops some. In the table there are 52,000 or so clones, roughly 80% of which are singletons. This chain links TRBV7-8 with TRBJ1-2; 7 positions agree with TRBD1. What was sequenced was peripheral blood. The source is a man over 45 with acute or convalescent COVID-19. The CDR3 loop reads CASSSLSGTEGYTF. For the CDR3, the DNA is TGTGCCAGCAGCTCCTTGAGTGGGACAGAGGGCTACACCTTC.